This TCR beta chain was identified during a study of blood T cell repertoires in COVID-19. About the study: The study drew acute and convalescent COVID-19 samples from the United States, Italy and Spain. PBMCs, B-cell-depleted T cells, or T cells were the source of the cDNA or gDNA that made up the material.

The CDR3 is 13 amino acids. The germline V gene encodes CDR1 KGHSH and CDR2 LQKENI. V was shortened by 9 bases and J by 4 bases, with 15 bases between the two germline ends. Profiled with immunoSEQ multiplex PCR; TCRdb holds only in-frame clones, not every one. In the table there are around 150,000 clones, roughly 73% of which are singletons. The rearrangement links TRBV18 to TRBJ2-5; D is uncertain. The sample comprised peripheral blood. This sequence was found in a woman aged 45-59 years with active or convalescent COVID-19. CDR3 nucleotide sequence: TGTGCCAGTCGCCCTCCCCTGAGAGAGACCCAGTACTTC. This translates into CASRPPLRETQYF.